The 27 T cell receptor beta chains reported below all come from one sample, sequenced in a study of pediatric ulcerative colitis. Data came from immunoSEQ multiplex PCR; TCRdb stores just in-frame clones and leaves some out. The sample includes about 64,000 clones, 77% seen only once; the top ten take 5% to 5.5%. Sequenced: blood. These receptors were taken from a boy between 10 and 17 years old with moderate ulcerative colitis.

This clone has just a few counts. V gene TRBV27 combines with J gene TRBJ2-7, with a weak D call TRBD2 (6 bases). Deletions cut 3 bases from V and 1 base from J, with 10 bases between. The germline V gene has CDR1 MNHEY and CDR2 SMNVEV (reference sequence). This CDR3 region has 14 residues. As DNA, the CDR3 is TGTGCCAGCAGTTTGAAGCGGGCTTCCTACGAGCAGTACTTC. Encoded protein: CASSLKRASYEQYF.

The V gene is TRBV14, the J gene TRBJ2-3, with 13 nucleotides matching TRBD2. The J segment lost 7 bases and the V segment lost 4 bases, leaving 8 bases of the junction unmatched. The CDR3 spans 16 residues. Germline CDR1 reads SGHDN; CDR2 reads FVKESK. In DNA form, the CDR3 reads TGTGCCAGCAGCCGCACGGGACTAGCGGGAAGCAATACGCAGTATTTT. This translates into CASSRTGLAGSNTQYF.

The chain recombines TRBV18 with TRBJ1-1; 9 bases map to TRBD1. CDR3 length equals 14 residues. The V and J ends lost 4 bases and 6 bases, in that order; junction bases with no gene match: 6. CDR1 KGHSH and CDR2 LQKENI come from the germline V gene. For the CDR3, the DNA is TGTGCCAGCTCACGCTGGGACAGGGACCCTGAAGCTTTCTTT. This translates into CASSRWDRDPEAFF. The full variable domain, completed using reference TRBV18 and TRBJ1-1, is NAGVMQNPRHLVRRRGQEARLRCSPMKGHSHVYWYRQLPEEGLKFMVYLQKENIIDESGMPKERFSAEFPKEGPSILRIQQVVRGDSAAYFCASSRWDRDPEAFFGQGTRLTVV.

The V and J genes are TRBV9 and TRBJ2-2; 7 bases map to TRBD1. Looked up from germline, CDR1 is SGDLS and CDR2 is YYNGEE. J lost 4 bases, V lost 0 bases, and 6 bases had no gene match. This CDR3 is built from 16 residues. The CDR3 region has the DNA TGTGCCAGCAGCGTAGGGGACAGCCTTTCCACCGGGGAGCTGTTTTTT. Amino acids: CASSVGDSLSTGELFF.

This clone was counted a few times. The CDR3 nucleotides are TGTGCCAGCAGTAAATGGACAGGGATGAACACTGAAGCTTTCTTT. Protein: CASSKWTGMNTEAFF. The genes are TRBV27 and TRBJ1-1, with TRBD1 matching 8 bases. The germline gives CDR1 MNHEY, CDR2 SMNVEV (reference sequence). This CDR3 has 15 amino acids. Unmatched junction bases numbered 5, after V lost 5 bases and J lost 0 bases.

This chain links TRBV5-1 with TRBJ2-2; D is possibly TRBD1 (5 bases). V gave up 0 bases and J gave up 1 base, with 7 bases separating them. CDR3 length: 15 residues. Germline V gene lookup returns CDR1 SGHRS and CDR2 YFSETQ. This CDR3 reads CASSLGQGNTGELFF. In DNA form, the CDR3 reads TGCGCCAGCAGCTTGGGTCAGGGGAACACCGGGGAGCTGTTTTTT.

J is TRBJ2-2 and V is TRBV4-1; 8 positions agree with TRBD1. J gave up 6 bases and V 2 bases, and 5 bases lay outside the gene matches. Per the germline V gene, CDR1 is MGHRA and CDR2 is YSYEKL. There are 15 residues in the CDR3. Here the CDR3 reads CASSQQGARAGELFF. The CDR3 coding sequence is TGCGCCAGCAGCCAACAGGGGGCGCGGGCCGGGGAGCTGTTTTTT.

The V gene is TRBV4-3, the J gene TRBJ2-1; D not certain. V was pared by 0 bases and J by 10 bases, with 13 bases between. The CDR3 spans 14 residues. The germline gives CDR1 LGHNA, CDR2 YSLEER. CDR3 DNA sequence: TGCGCCAGCAGCCAAGATTGGACGAGCCTCGAGCAGTTCTTC. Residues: CASSQDWTSLEQFF.

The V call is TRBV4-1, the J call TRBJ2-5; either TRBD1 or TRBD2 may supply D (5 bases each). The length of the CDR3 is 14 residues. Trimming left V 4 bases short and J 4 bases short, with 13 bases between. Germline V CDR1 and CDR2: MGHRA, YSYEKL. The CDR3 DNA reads TGCGCCAGCAGCCCAGGGACCGAGAGAGAGACCCAGTACTTC. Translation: CASSPGTERETQYF.

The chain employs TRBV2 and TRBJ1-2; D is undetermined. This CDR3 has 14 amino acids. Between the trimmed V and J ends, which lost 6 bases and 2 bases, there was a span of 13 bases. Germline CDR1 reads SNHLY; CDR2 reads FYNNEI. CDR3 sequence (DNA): TGTGCCAGCAGCTTGGGGTGGGGAAACTATGGCTACACCTTC. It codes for CASSLGWGNYGYTF. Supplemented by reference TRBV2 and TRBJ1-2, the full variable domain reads EPEVTQTPSHQVTQMGQEVILRCVPISNHLYFYWYRQILGQKVEFLVSFYNNEISEKSEIFDDQFSVERPDGSNFTLKIRSTKLEDSAMYFCASSLGWGNYGYTFGSGTRLTVV.

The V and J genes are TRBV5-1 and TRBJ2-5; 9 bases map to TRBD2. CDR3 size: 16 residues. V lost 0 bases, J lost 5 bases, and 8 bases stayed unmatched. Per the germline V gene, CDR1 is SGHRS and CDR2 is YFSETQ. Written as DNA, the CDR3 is TGCGCCAGCAGCTTGGGGATTAGCGGGAGTGGGGAGACCCAGTACTTC. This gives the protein CASSLGISGSGETQYF.

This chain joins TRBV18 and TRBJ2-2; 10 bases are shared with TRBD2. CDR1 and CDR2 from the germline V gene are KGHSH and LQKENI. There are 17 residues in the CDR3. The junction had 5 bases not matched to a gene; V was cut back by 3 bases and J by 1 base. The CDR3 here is CASSPPSGGLNTGELFF. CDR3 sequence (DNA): TGTGCCAGCTCACCTCCTAGCGGGGGTCTGAACACCGGGGAGCTGTTTTTT.

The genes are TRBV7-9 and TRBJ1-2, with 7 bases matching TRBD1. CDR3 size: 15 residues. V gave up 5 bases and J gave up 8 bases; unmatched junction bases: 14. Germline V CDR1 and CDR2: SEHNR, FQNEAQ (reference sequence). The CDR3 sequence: CASSPSLQGVYGYTF. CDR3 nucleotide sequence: TGTGCCAGCAGCCCTAGTCTGCAGGGGGTCTACGGCTACACCTTC.

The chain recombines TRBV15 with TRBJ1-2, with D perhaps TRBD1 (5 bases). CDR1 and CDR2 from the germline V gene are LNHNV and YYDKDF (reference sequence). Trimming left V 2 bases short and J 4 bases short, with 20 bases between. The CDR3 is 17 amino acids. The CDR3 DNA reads TGTGCCACCAGCAGAAGGGGAGAGGCGGGTAGGAGCTATGGCTACACCTTC. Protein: CATSRRGEAGRSYGYTF.

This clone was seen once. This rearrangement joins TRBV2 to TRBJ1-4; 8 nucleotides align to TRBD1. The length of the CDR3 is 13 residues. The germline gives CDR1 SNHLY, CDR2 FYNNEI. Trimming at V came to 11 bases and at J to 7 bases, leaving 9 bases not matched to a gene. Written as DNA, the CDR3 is TGTGCCGCTTCGAGACAGGGGTTTGAAAAACTGTTTTTT. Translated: CAASRQGFEKLFF.

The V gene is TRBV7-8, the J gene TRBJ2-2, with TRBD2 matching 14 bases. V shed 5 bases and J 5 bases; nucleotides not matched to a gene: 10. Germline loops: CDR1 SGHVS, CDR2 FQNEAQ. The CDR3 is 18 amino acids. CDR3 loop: CASSPPGTSGRLTGELFF. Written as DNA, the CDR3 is TGTGCCAGCAGCCCCCCCGGGACTAGCGGGAGATTAACCGGGGAGCTGTTTTTT.

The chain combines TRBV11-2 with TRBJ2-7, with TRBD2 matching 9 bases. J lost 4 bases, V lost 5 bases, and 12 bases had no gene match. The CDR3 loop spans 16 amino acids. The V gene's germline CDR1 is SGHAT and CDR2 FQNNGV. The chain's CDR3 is CASSHYSGSRGYEQYF. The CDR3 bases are TGTGCCAGCAGCCACTATAGCGGGAGCAGGGGTTACGAGCAGTACTTC.

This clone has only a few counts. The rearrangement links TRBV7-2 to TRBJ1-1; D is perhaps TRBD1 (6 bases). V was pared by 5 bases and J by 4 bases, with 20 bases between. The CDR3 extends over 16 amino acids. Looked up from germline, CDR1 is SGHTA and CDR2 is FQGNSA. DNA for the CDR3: TGTGCCAGCAGCCGACTTAGTAGACAGGCTCCCACTGAAGCTTTCTTT. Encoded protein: CASSRLSRQAPTEAFF.

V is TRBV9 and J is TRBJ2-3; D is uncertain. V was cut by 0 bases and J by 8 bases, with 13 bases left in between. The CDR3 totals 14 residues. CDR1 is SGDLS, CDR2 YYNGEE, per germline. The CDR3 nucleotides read TGTGCCAGCAGCGTAGGTGACGGCTGGGGTACGCAGTATTTT. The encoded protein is CASSVGDGWGTQYF.

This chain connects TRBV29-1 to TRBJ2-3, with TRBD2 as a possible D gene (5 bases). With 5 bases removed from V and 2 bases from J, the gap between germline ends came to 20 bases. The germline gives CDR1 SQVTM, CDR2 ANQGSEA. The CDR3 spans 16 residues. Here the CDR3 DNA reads TGCAGCGTTTTCGGGGTCCAGAAAACCCTCACAGATACGCAGTATTTT. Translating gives CSVFGVQKTLTDTQYF.

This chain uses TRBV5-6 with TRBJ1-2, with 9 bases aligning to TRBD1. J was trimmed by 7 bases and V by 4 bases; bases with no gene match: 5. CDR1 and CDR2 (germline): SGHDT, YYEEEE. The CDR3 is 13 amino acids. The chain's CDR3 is CASSAGQGGGYTF. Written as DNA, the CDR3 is TGTGCCAGCAGCGCGGGACAGGGAGGTGGCTACACCTTC.

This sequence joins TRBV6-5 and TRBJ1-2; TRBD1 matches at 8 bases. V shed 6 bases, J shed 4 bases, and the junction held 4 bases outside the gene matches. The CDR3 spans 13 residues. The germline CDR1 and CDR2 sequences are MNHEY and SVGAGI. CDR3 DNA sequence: TGTGCCAGCAGGACAGGGGCCCGCTATGGCTACACCTTC. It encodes CASRTGARYGYTF.

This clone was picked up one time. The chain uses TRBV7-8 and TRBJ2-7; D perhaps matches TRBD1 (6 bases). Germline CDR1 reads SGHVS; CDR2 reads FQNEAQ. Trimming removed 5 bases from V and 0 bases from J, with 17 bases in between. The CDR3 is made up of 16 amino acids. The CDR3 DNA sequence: TGTGCCAGCAGCCGAGCCGGACAGTTTAGCTCCTACGAGCAGTACTTC. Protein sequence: CASSRAGQFSSYEQYF.

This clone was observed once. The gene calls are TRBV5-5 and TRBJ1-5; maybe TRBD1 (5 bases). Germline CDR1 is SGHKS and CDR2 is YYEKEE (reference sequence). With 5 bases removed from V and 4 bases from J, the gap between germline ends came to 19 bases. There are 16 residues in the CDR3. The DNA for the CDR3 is TGTGCCAGCAGTCCCTTCGGGGCCACTAAAAATCAGCCCCAGCATTTT. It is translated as CASSPFGATKNQPQHF.

The CDR3 loop is CASSVEGPGNQPQHF. The CDR3 DNA is TGTGCCAGCAGTGTGGAGGGACCGGGCAATCAGCCCCAGCATTTT. V and J are TRBV2 and TRBJ1-5, with D perhaps matching TRBD1 (5 bases). The CDR3 spans 15 residues. Germline loops: CDR1 SNHLY, CDR2 FYNNEI. The V and J ends lost 4 bases and 2 bases respectively, with 12 bases between them.

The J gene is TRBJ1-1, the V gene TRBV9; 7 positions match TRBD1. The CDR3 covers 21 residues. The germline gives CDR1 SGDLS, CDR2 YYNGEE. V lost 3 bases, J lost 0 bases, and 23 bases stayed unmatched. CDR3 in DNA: TGTGCCAGCAGCGCCGGAGCACAGGGGAAGACAACCCCGAGCTTGAACACTGAAGCTTTCTTT. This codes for CASSAGAQGKTTPSLNTEAFF.

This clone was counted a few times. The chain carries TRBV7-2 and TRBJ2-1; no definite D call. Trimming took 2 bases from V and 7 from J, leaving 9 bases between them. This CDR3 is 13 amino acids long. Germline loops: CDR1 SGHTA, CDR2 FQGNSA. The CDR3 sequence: CASSLLGYNEQFF. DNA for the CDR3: TGTGCCAGCAGCTTACTCGGGTATAATGAGCAGTTCTTC. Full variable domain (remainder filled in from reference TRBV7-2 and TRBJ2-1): GAGVSQSPSNKVTEKGKDVELRCDPISGHTALYWYRQSLGQGLEFLIYFQGNSAPDKSGLPSDRFSAERTGGSVSTLTIQRTQQEDSAVYLCASSLLGYNEQFFGPGTRLTVL.